The following is a TCR beta chain sequence with its context. Its target is unknown. This sample was included in a study of cytomegalovirus exposure and HLA in healthy donors. The study's findings and limits: Further analysis was carried out later, and it showed several of the most significant clusters appearing linked to common viral pathogens. In an earlier analysis, in approximately 630 donors, most V segments appeared productive either ~87% or ~30% of the time. Cytomegalovirus association was listed for about 150 TCR beta chains. Another analysis was done later, and it associated 17,000 or so TCR beta sequences with HLA alleles at 0.05 false discovery rate.

Germline assignment: CDR1 SGHDT and CDR2 YYEEEE. V was clipped by 7 bases and J by 2 bases, with 13 bases between them. This CDR3 comprises 14 residues. With 60 Vbeta and 13 Jbeta primers, the PCR was carried out. Here immunoSEQ multiplex PCR was the method, and the copy in TCRdb shows in-frame clones only, minus some. The sample includes about 250,000 clones, roughly 80% of them seen just once. This sequence joins TRBV5-6 and TRBJ1-3; D is undetermined. The sample was PBMCs. The TCR comes from a girl aged 2 to 10 in good health and CMV-seronegative. The CDR3, as DNA: TGTGCCAGCTCAGAGGGTGGGGCTGGAAACACCATATATTTT. Protein product: CASSEGGAGNTIYF.